This T cell receptor (beta chain) was identified in a study of shared clonotypes between healthy human individuals. Naive CD8 populations comprised CD45RO-negative cells positively selected for CCR7, excluding terminally differentiated effector memory CD45RA+ cells. The V end lost 1 base, the J end lost 0 bases, and 10 bases lay between the germline ends. CDR3 length equals 15 residues. The germline CDR1 and CDR2 sequences are MNHNS and SASEGT. The input for sorted-subset replicate PCRs was roughly 180 ng DNA, tens of thousands of T cell genomes. The table came from immunoSEQ multiplex PCR; TCRdb's copy has only in-frame clones and leaves some out. The sample yields fewer than 700,000 clones, about 95% seen once.

The sequenced sample was naive CD8+ T cells sorted from blood. The V call is TRBV6-1, the J call TRBJ2-7; D uncertain. The receptor's source is a woman in her twenties or thirties in good health. For the CDR3, the DNA is TGTGCCAGCAGTGAAGGGGCCCCGAGCTCCTACGAGCAGTACTTC. It yields the protein CASSEGAPSSYEQYF.